This is a list of T cell receptor beta chains from one sample in a study of tumor-infiltrating lymphocytes in primary liver carcinoma. Via MiXCR, TCRdb re-called the multiplex PCR reads, giving one row per CDR3 protein. The table shows about 96,000 distinct CDR3 sequences, with approximately 72% occurring only once. The sequenced material came from tumor-adjacent normal liver tissue. The receptor set was obtained from a man aged 40-49 years with primary liver carcinoma and hepatitis B virus infection. Both conserved end residues are part of each CDR3. A D gene is named only where the DNA matches it firmly. Not every row has a clone size; where given, it reads once, few, many or a size class.

size	J	V	D	DNA	CDR3
.	TRBJ2-7	TRBV4-1	TRBD1	TGCACCAGCAGCCCCACAGGGGGCGACGAACTGTACTTC	CTSSPTGGDELYF
many	TRBJ2-7	TRBV11-2	TRBD2	TGTGCCAGCAGCTTAGCTCGGGGGAGGGATATCGAGCAGTACTTC	CASSLARGRDIEQYF
few	TRBJ2-1	TRBV5-1	.	TGCGCCAGCAGCTTGTCGGCGGGCAAGAATGAGCAGTTCTTC	CASSLSAGKNEQFF
.	TRBJ2-7	TRBV6-6	.	TGTGACAGCAGTGGGGGACACACAGGGCATTACGAACAGTACTTC	CDSSGGHTGHYEQYF
.	TRBJ2-3	TRBV7-9	.	TGTGCCAGCAGCTTTTCCGGAGGTACGCAGTATTTT	CASSFSGGTQYF
.	TRBJ2-7	TRBV11-2	.	TGTGCCAGCAGCCTCGACGGGACTCTACCCTATGAGCGGTACTTC	CASSLDGTLPYERYF
once	TRBJ1-2	TRBV6-5	.	TGTGCCAGCGGCATGACTGGGGGATGTGGCTACACCTTC	CASGMTGGCGYTF
.	TRBJ2-3	TRBV29-1	TRBD1	TGCAGTGCTGGGCCGCAGGGGGTTGATACGCAGTATTTT	CSAGPQGVDTQYF
.	TRBJ2-7	TRBV11-2	TRBD2	TGTGCCAGCAGCCAAGTTAGGGTAGCGGGAAAGCCCGAGCAGTACTTC	CASSQVRVAGKPEQYF
.	TRBJ2-7	TRBV6-2/TRBV6-3	TRBD2	TGTGACAGCAGTTCTAGCGGGAGTTTGGGAGAGCAGTACTTC	CDSSSSGSLGEQYF
few	TRBJ2-1	TRBV11-2	.	TGTGCCAGCAGCTTAGTCGGACTGGGGGTCGATGAGCAGCTCTTC	CASSLVGLGVDEQLF
.	TRBJ2-1	TRBV4-1	.	TGCGCAAGCAGCCCACTTCTCGGGCCCTACAATGAGCAGTTTTTC	CASSPLLGPYNEQFF
.	TRBJ2-3	TRBV6-6	.	TGTGCCAGCAGTTACGCGAATCTCAGAGGGGGAGAGGAGACAGATACGCAGTATTTT	CASSYANLRGGEETDTQYF
.	TRBJ2-7	TRBV11-2	.	TGTGCTAGCAGCTCGGGCAAAGCGACCGTCCCTCGAGAGCAGTACTTC	CASSSGKATVPREQYF
many	TRBJ2-3	TRBV6-5	.	TGTGCCAGCAGTTACTCGTCGCAAGACACAGATACGCAGTATTTT	CASSYSSQDTDTQYF
.	TRBJ2-3	TRBV29-1	TRBD2	TGCAGCGTTGAAGACGGGAGGGCAGGAGTTACGCAGTATTTT	CSVEDGRAGVTQYF
.	TRBJ2-1	TRBV11-2	.	TGTACCAGCATCTTGGGAGTACGTGAGCAGTTCTTC	CTSILGVREQFF
.	TRBJ2-7	TRBV11-2	.	TGTGCCAGAAGCTTAACAGACGGAGCCTACGAGCGGTACTTC	CARSLTDGAYERYF